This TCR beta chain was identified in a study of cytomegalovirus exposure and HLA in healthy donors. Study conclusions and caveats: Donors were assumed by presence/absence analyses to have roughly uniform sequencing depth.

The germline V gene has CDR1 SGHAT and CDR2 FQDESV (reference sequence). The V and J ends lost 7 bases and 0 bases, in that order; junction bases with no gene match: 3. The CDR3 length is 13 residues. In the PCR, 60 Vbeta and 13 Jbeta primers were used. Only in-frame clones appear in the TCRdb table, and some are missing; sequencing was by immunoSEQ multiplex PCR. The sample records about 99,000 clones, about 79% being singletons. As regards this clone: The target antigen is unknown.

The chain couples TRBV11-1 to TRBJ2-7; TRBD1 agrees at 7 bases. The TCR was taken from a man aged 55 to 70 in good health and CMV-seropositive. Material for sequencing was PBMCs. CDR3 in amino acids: CASTGQDSYEQYF. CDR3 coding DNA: TGTGCCAGCACCGGACAGGACTCCTACGAGCAGTACTTC.